The rows below give T cell receptor beta chains drawn from one sample of a study of metastatic and nonmetastatic thyroid tumors. TCRdb reanalyzed the PCR reads via MiXCR. The data hold 9,500 to 15,000 clones, with roughly 20% observed a single time. Sequenced material: adjacent normal tissue. The receptor source for this set is a female donor with papillary thyroid cancer or a benign thyroid nodule (not recorded which). Some clones in this sample may be carry-over from other donors' samples. Each CDR3 is given with its conserved first and last residue. The order of the fields is V gene, J gene, CDR3 length, CDR3 protein.

V gene: TRBV12-3/TRBV12-4
J gene: TRBJ1-1
CDR3 length: 14
CDR3 protein: CASSLVGTNTEAFF

V gene: TRBV29-1
J gene: TRBJ2-1
CDR3 length: 18
CDR3 protein: CSVQRLAGGPGPYNEQFF

V gene: TRBV10-2
J gene: TRBJ1-5
CDR3 length: 13
CDR3 protein: CASRGGFDQPQRF

V gene: TRBV7-3
J gene: TRBJ2-1
CDR3 length: 15
CDR3 protein: CASSLLAGDGDEQFF

V gene: TRBV11-2
J gene: TRBJ1-2
CDR3 length: 13
CDR3 protein: CASSFGGGYGYTF

V gene: TRBV7-3
J gene: TRBJ2-1
CDR3 length: 14
CDR3 protein: CASSIPGTVNEQFF

V gene: TRBV27
J gene: TRBJ2-1
CDR3 length: 16
CDR3 protein: CASSSSPISGSDEQFF

V gene: TRBV2
J gene: TRBJ1-2
CDR3 length: 13
CDR3 protein: CASSRGGNYGYTF

V gene: TRBV7-2
J gene: TRBJ2-7
CDR3 length: 14
CDR3 protein: CASSLGLSSYEQYF

V gene: TRBV5-1
J gene: TRBJ1-5
CDR3 length: 13
CDR3 protein: CASRADRDQPQHF

V gene: TRBV7-2
J gene: TRBJ2-1
CDR3 length: 14
CDR3 protein: CASSLGPGQDEQFF

V gene: TRBV6-1
J gene: TRBJ2-3
CDR3 length: 15
CDR3 protein: CASKEWGWGYAAQYF

V gene: TRBV19
J gene: TRBJ2-3
CDR3 length: 14
CDR3 protein: CASSTTSGRDTQYF

V gene: TRBV4-3
J gene: TRBJ2-7
CDR3 length: 16
CDR3 protein: CASSQAPHRPSYEQYF

V gene: TRBV28
J gene: TRBJ2-2
CDR3 length: 14
CDR3 protein: CASSRTSAAGDLFF

V gene: TRBV7-9
J gene: TRBJ2-5
CDR3 length: 16
CDR3 protein: CASSPWGVGPQETQYF

V gene: TRBV5-1
J gene: TRBJ2-7
CDR3 length: 14
CDR3 protein: CASSRTSGGQEQYF

V gene: TRBV27
J gene: TRBJ2-7
CDR3 length: 14
CDR3 protein: CASSPVGGAYEQYF

V gene: TRBV28
J gene: TRBJ1-5
CDR3 length: 13
CDR3 protein: CASSFDSNQPQHF

V gene: TRBV27
J gene: TRBJ2-7
CDR3 length: 15
CDR3 protein: CASSLGAGLTYEQYF

V gene: TRBV4-1
J gene: TRBJ2-7
CDR3 length: 15
CDR3 protein: CASSLSPGQPYEQYF

V gene: TRBV6-2/TRBV6-3
J gene: TRBJ2-7
CDR3 length: 13
CDR3 protein: CASSSLQGYEQYF

V gene: TRBV4-3
J gene: TRBJ2-3
CDR3 length: 15
CDR3 protein: CASSQGTGGRDTQYF

V gene: TRBV29-1
J gene: TRBJ2-1
CDR3 length: 16
CDR3 protein: CSVVTPLAVLYNEQFF

V gene: TRBV25-1
J gene: TRBJ2-1
CDR3 length: 12
CDR3 protein: CASSELAGEQFF

V gene: TRBV7-8
J gene: TRBJ2-1
CDR3 length: 12
CDR3 protein: CASSLGQNEQFF